The present T cell receptor beta chain was sequenced within a study of post-analysis software for immune sequencing data. General study results and limits: Strong same-batch co-clustering of samples appeared with F measure clustering. Roughly five TRBV segments appeared more often in patients than in controls, and TRBV5-6, TRBV5-1 and TRBV20-1 were among these. Multiple sclerosis patients showed significantly lower normalized Chao1 diversity than controls did.

Unique molecular identifiers tagged the TCR beta cDNA libraries. Once about 0.95 to 10 million T cells were used, approximately 520,000 cDNA molecules resulted. Using its own MiXCR run on the PCR reads, TCRdb lists one record per CDR3 protein. This sample carries 400,000 to 500,000 distinct CDR3 sequences, less than 40% of them seen once, and the ten largest clones take 7.6%. Trimming removed 6 bases from V and 0 bases from J, with 14 bases in between. The V gene's germline CDR1 is DFQATT and CDR2 SNEGSKA (reference sequence). The CDR3 length is 15 residues. Worth noting for this clonotype: Its target is not known.

Sequences were obtained from blood. The sequence came from a girl aged 2 to 10 with multiple sclerosis. The chain links TRBV20-1 to TRBJ1-4; no definite D call. The CDR3 loop is CSALATTATNEKLFF. Written as DNA, the CDR3 is TGCAGTGCCCTCGCCACAACGGCAACTAATGAAAAACTGTTTTTT.